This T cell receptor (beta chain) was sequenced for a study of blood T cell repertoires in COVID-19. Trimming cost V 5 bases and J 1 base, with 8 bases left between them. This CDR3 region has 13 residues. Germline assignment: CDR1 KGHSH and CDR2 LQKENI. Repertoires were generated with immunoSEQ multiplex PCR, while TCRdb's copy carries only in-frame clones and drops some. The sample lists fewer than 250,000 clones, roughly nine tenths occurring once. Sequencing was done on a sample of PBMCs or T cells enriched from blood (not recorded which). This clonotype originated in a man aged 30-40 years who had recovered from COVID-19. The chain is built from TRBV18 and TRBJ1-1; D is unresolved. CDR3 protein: CASSSGENTEAFF. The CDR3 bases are TGTGCCAGCTCATCCGGTGAGAACACTGAAGCTTTCTTT. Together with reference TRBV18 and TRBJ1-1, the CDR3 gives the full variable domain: NAGVMQNPRHLVRRRGQEARLRCSPMKGHSHVYWYRQLPEEGLKFMVYLQKENIIDESGMPKERFSAEFPKEGPSILRIQQVVRGDSAAYFCASSSGENTEAFFGQGTRLTVV.